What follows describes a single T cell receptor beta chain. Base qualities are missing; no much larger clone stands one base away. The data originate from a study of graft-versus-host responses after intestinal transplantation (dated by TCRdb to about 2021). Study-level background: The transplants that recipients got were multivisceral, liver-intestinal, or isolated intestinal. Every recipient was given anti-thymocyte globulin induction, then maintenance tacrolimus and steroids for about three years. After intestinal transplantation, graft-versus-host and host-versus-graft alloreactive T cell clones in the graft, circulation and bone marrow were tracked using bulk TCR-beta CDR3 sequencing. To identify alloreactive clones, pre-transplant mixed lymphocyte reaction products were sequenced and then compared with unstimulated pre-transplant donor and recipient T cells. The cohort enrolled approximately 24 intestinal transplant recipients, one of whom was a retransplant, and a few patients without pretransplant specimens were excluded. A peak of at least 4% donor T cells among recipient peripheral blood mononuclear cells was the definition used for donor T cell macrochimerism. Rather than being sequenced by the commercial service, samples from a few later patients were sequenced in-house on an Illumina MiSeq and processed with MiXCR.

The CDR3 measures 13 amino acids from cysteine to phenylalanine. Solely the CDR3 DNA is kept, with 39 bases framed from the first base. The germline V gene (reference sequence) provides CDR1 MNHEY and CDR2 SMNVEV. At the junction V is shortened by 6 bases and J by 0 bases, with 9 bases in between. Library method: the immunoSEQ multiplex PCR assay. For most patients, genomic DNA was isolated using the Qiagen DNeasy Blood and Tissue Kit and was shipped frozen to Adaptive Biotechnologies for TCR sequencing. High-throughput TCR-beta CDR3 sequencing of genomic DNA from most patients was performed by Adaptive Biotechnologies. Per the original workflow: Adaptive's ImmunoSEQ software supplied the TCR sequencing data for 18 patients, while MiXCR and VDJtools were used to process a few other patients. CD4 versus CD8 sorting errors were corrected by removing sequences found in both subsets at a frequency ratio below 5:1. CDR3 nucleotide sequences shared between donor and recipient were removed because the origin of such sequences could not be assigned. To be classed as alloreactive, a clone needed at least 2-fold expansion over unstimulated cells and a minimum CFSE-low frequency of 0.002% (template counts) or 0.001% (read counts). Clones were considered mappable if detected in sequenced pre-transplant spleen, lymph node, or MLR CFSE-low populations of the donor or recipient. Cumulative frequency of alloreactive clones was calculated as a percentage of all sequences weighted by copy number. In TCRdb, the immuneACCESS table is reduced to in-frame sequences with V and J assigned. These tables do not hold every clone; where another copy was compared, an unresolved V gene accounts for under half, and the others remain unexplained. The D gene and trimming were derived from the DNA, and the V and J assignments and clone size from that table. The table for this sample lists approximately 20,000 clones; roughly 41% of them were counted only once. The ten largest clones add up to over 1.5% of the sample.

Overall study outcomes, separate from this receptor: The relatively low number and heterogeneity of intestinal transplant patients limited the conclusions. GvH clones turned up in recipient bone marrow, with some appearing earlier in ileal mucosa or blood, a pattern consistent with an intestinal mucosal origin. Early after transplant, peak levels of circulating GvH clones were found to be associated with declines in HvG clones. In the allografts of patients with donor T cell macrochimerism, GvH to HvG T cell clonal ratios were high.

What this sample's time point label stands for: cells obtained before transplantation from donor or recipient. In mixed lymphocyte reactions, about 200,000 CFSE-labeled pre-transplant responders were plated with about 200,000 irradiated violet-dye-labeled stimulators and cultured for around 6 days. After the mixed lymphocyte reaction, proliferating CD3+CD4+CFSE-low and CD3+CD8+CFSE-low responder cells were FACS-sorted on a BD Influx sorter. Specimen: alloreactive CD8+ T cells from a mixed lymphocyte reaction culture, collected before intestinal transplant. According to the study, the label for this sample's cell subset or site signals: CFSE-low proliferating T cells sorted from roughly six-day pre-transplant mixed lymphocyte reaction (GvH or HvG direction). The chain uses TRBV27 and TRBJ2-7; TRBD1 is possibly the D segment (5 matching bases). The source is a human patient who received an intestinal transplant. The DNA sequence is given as TGTGCCAGCAGCCGACAGACCTCCTACGAGCAGTACTTC. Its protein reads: CASSRQTSYEQYF.